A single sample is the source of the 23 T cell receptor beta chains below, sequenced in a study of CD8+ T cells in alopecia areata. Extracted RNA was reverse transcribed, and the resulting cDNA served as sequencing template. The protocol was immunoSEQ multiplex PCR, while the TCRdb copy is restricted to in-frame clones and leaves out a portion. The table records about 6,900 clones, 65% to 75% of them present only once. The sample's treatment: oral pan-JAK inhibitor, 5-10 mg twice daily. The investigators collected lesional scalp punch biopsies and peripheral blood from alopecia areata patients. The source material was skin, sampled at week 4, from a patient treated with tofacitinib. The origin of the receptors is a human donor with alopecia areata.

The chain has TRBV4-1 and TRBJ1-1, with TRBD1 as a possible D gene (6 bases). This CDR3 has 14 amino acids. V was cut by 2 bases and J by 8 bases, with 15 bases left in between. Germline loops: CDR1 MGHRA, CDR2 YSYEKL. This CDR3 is CASSQRAGQGEAFF. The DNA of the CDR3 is TGCGCCAGCAGCCAACGAGCGGGGCAGGGGGAAGCTTTCTTT.

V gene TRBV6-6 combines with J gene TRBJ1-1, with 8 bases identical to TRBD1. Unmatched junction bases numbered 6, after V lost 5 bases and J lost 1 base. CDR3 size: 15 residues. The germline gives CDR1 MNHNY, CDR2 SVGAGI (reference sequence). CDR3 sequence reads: CASSPDRGANTEAFF. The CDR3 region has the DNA TGTGCCAGCAGTCCAGACAGGGGTGCGAACACTGAAGCTTTCTTT.

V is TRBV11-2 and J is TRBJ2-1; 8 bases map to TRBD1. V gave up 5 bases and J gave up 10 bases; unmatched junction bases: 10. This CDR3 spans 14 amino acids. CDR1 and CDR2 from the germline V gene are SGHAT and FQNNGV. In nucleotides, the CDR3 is TGTGCCAGCAGCGAGAGGCAGGGGGCCGGAGAGCAGTTCTTC. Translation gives CASSERQGAGEQFF.

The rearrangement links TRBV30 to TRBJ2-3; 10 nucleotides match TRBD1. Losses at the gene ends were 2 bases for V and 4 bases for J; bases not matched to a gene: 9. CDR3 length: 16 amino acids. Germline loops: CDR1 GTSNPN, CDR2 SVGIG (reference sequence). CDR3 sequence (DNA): TGTGCCTGGAGTCGACAGGGGGCGCTTCGGGCAGATACGCAGTATTTT. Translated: CAWSRQGALRADTQYF. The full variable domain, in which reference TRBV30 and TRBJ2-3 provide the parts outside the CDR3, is SQTIHQWPATLVQPVGSPLSLECTVEGTSNPNLYWYRQAAGRGLQLLFYSVGIGQISSEVPQNLSASRPQDRQFILSSKKLLLSDSGFYLCAWSRQGALRADTQYFGPGTRLTVL.

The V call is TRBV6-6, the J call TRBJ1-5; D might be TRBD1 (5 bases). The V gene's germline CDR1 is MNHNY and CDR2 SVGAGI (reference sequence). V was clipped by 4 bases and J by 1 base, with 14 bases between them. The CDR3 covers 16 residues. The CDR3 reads CASSFQQGGSNQPQHF. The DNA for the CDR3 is TGTGCCAGCAGTTTCCAGCAGGGTGGAAGCAATCAGCCCCAGCATTTT.

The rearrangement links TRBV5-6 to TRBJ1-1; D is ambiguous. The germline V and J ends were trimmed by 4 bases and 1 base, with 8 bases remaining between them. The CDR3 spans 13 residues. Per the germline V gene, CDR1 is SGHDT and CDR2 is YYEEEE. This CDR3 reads CASSPQANTEAFF. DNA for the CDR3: TGTGCCAGCAGCCCACAAGCGAACACTGAAGCTTTCTTT.

For the CDR3, the DNA is TGTGCCAGTAGTTGGTCCGGGAAAGAGACCCAGTACTTC. This encodes CASSWSGKETQYF. The chain has TRBV19 and TRBJ2-5; TRBD2 might be the D (5 bases). This CDR3 has 13 amino acids. The ends were cut back, 5 bases at V and 3 bases at J, with 10 bases in the middle. CDR1 is LNHDA and CDR2 is SQIVND in the germline V gene (reference sequence). Filled out from reference TRBV19 and TRBJ2-5, the complete variable domain reads DGGITQSPKYLFRKEGQNVTLSCEQNLNHDAMYWYRQDPGQGLRLIYYSQIVNDFQKGDIAEGYSVSREKKESFPLTVTSAQKNPTAFYLCASSWSGKETQYFGPGTRLLVL.

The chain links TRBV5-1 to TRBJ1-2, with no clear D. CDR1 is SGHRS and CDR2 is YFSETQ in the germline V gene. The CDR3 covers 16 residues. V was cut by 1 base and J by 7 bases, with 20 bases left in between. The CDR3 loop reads CASSLWLRGARRGYTF. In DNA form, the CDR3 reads TGCGCCAGCAGCTTGTGGCTAAGAGGCGCGCGTCGTGGCTACACCTTC.

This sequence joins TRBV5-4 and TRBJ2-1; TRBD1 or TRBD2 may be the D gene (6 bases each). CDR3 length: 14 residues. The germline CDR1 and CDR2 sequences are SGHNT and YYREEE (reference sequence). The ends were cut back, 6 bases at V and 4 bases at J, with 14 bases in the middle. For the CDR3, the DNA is TGTGCCAGCACCGAACAGGGAGGTTACAATGAGCAGTTCTTC. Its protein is CASTEQGGYNEQFF.

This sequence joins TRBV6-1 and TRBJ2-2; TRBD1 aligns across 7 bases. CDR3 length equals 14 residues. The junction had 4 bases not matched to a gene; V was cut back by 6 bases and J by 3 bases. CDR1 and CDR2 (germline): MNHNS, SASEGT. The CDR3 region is CASSPGTDTGELFF. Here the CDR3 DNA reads TGTGCCAGCAGCCCCGGGACAGACACCGGGGAGCTGTTTTTT.

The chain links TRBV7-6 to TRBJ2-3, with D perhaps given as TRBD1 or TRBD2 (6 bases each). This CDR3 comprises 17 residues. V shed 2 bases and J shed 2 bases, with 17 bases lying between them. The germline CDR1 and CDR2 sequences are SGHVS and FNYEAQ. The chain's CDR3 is CASSLRGWRGYTDTQYF. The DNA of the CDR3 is TGTGCCAGCAGCTTAAGGGGGTGGCGGGGATACACAGATACGCAGTATTTT.

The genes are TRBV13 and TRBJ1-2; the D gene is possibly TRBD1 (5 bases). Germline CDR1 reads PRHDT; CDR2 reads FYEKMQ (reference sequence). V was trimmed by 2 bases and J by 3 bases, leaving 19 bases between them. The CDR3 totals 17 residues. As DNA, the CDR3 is TGTGCCAGCAGCTTATATCCTCCCTCGGGGACTTACTATGGCTACACCTTC. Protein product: CASSLYPPSGTYYGYTF.

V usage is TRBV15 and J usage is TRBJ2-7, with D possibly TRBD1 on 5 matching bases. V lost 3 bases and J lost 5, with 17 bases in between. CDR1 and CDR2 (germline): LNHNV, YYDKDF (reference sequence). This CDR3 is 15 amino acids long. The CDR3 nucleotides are TGTGCCACCAGCAGCGGATTCCAGGGCGCCCACGAGCAGTACTTC. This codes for CATSSGFQGAHEQYF.

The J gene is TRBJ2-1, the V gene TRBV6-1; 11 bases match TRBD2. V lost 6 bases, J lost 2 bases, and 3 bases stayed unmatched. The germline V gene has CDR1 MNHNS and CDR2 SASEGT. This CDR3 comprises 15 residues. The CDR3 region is CASRILAGAYNEQFF. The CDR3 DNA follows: TGTGCCAGCAGGATACTAGCGGGAGCCTACAATGAGCAGTTCTTC.

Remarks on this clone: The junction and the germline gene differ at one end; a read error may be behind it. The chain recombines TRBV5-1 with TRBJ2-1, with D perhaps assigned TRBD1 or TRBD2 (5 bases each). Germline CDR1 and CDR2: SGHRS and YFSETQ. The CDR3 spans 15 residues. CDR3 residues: CASSRGAADYNEQFF. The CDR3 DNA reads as TGTGCCAGCAGCCGAGGGGCGGCCGACTACAATGAGCAGTTCTTC.

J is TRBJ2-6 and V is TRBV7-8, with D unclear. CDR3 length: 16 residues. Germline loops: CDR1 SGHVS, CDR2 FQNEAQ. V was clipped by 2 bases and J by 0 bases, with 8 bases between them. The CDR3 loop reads CASSLIQNSGANVLTF. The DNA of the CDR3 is TGTGCCAGCAGCTTAATACAAAACTCTGGGGCCAACGTCCTGACTTTC.

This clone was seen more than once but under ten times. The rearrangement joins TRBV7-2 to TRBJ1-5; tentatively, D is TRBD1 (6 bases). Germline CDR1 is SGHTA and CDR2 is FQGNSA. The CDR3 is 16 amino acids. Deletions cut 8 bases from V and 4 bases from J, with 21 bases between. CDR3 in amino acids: CASGDMRQAGNQPQHF. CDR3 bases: TGTGCCAGCGGCGATATGCGACAGGCAGGAAATCAGCCCCAGCATTTT. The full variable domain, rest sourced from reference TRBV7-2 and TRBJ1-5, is GAGVSQSPSNKVTEKGKDVELRCDPISGHTALYWYRQSLGQGLEFLIYFQGNSAPDKSGLPSDRFSAERTGGSVSTLTIQRTQQEDSAVYLCASGDMRQAGNQPQHFGDGTRLSIL.

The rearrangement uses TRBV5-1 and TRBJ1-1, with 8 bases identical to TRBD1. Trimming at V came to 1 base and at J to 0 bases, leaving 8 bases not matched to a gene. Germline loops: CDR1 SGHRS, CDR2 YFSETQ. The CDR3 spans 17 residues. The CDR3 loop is CASSLSTGTGMNTEAFF. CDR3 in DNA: TGCGCCAGCAGCTTGTCAACCGGGACAGGCATGAACACTGAAGCTTTCTTT.

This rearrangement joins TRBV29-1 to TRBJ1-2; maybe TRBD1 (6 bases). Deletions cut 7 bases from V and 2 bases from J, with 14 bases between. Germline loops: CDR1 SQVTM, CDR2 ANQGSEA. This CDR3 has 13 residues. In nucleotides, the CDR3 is TGCAGCGCCCACAGGGAATCCAACTATGGCTACACCTTC. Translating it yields CSAHRESNYGYTF.

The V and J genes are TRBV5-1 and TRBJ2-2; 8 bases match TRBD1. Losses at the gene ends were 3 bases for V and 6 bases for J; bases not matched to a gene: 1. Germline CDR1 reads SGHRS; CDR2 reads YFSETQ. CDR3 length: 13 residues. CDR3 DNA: TGCGCCAGCAGCTCGACAGGGGCCGGGGAGCTGTTTTTT. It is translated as CASSSTGAGELFF.

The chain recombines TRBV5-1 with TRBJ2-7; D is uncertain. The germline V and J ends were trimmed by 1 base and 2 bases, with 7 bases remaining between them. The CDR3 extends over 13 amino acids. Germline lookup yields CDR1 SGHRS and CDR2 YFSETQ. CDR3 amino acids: CASSLWPAYEQYF. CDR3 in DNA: TGCGCCAGCAGCTTGTGGCCGGCCTACGAGCAGTACTTC.

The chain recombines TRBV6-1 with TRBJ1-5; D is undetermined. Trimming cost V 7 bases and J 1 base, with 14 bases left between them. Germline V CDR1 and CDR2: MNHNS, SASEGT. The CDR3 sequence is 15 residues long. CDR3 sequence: CASTSRRQSNQPQHF. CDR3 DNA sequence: TGTGCCAGCACTAGCAGGCGACAAAGCAATCAGCCCCAGCATTTT.

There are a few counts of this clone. CDR3 sequence: CSVGDRGAGNTIYF. CDR3 in DNA: TGCAGCGTGGGGGACAGGGGAGCTGGAAACACCATATATTTT. This rearrangement joins TRBV29-1 to TRBJ1-3; 10 bases align to TRBD1. V dropped 6 bases and J dropped 2; count of bases not matched to a gene: 4. Germline values: CDR1 SQVTM, CDR2 ANQGSEA. This CDR3 has 14 residues.